These 4 T cell receptor delta chains were sequenced from one sample in a study of gamma-delta T cells after stem cell transplantation. TCRdb repeated clone calling on the RT-PCR reads with CATT. The sample carries roughly 14,000 delta-chain clones, 9.4% recorded once. The specimen was gamma-delta T cells. These receptors were collected from a human donor. It is not recorded whose cells these are; they may come from a transplant donor.

To note about this clone: A read error is likely here: a far larger clone is one base away. Other DNA sequences of this sample code for an identical CDR3. This chain uses TRDV2 with TRDJ1; 9 nucleotides match TRDD3. Trimming at V came to 3 bases and at J to 0 bases, leaving 10 bases not matched to a gene. Germline CDR1 is GEAIGNYY and CDR2 is EKD. CDR3 length equals 17 residues. In DNA, the CDR3 is TGTGCCTGTGACCGGCTGGGGGATGCGCTGTACACCGATAAACTCATCTTT. It encodes CACDRLGDALYTDKLIF.

This clone was seen a handful of times. The genes are TRDV2 and TRDJ3; TRDD3 matches at 8 bases. V lost 3 bases to trimming and J lost 0 bases; unmatched junction nucleotides: 3. CDR1 is GEAIGNYY and CDR2 is EKD in the germline V gene. The CDR3 is made up of 17 amino acids. CDR3 bases: TGTGCCTGTGACCCGACTGGGGGCTCCTGGGACACCCGACAGATGTTTTTC. As protein: CACDPTGGSWDTRQMFF.

This clone was counted between two and nine times. TCRdb assigns this DNA the protein of a much larger clone, which departs from its translation at residue 6; this likely reflects a read error, and the protein shown comes from translating the DNA. V gene TRDV2 combines with J gene TRDJ1; 10 nucleotides line up with TRDD3. Germline V gives CDR1 GEAIGNYY, CDR2 EKD. The CDR3 length is 16 residues. The J segment lost 0 bases and the V segment lost 0 bases, leaving 3 bases of the junction unmatched. The CDR3, as DNA: TGTGCCTGTGACACCTGGGGGGATACGGACACCGATAAACTCATCTTT. This translates into CACDTWGDTDTDKLIF.

This clone was observed a few times. A far larger clone is only one base removed, so a read error is likely. The same CDR3 arises from other DNA sequences in this sample as well. The chain combines TRDV2 with TRDJ1; possible D gene TRDD3, 6 bases. The CDR3 is 16 residues long. The V end was cut by 0 bases, the J end by 2 bases, with 15 bases between. Germline CDR1 reads GEAIGNYY; CDR2 reads EKD. CDR3 sequence reads: CACDTVGGIPTDKLIF. As DNA, the CDR3 is TGTGCCTGTGACACCGTGGGGGGAATACCTACCGATAAACTCATCTTT.